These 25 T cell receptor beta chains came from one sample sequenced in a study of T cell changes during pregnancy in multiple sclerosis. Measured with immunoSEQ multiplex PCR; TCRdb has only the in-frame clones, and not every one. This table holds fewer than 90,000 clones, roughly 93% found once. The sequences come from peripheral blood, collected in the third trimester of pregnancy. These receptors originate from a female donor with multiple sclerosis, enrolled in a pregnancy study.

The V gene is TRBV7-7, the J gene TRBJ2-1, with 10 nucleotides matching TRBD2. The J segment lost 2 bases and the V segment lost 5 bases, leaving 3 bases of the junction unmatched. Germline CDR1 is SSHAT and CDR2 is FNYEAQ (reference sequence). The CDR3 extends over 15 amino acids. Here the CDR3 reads CASSPGTSAYNEQFF. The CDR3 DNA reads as TGTGCCAGCAGCCCCGGGACTAGCGCCTACAATGAGCAGTTCTTC.

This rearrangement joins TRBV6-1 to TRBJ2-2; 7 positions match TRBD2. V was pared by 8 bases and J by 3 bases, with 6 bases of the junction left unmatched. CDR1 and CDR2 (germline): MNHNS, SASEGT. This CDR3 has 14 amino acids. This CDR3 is CASCRGGDTGELFF. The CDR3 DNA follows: TGTGCCAGCTGCCGGGGAGGGGACACCGGGGAGCTGTTTTTT.

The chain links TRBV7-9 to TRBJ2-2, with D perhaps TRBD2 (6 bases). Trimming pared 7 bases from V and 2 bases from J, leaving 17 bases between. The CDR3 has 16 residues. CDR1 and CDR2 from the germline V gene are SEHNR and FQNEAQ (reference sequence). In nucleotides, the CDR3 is TGTGCCAGCATCCTAGAAGGGACTCTTAACACCGGGGAGCTGTTTTTT. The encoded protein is CASILEGTLNTGELFF.

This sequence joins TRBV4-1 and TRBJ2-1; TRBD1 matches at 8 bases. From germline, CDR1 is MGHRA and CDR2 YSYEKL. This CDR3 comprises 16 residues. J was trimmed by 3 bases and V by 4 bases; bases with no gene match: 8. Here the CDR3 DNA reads TGCGCCAGCAGCCTTGTCCGGGACAGGAGCTACAATGAGCAGTTCTTC. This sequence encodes CASSLVRDRSYNEQFF.

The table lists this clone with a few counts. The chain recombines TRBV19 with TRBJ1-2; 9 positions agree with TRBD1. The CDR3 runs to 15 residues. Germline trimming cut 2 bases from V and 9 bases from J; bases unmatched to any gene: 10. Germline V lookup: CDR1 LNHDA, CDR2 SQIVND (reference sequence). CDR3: CASSIPKGQGGRYTF. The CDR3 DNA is TGTGCCAGTAGTATACCTAAGGGACAGGGAGGACGCTACACCTTC.

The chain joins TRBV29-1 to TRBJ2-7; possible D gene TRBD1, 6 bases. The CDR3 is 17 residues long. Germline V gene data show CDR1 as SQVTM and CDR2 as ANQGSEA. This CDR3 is CSCTGIKKGESSYEQYF. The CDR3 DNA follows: TGCAGTTGTACAGGGATTAAAAAGGGCGAAAGCTCCTACGAGCAGTACTTC.

CDR3: CASSLMGLAGVTGEDEQFF. The CDR3, as DNA: TGTGCCAGCAGCTTAATGGGACTAGCGGGAGTAACGGGCGAGGATGAGCAGTTCTTC. The V gene is TRBV7-3, the J gene TRBJ2-1; 14 nucleotides agree with TRBD2. The CDR3 is 19 residues long. Trimming at V came to 1 base and at J to 8 bases, leaving 13 bases not matched to a gene. Germline V gives CDR1 SGHTA, CDR2 FQGTGA.

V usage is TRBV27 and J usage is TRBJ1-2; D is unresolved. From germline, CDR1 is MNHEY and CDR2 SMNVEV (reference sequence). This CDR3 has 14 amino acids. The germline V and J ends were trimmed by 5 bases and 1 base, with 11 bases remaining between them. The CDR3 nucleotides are TGTGCCAGCAGTAACCGACGGAGTAACTATGGCTACACCTTC. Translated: CASSNRRSNYGYTF.

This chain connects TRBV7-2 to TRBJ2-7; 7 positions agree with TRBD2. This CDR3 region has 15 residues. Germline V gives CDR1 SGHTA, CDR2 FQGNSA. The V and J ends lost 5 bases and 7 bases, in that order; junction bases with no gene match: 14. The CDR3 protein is CASSHSAAGVGEQYF. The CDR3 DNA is TGTGCCAGCAGCCACTCGGCGGCGGGAGTGGGGGAGCAGTACTTC.

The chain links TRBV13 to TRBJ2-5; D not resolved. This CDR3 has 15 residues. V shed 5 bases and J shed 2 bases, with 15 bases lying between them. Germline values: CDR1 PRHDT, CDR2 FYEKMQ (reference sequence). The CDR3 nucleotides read TGTGCCAGCAGCCAGTCCGGGTTTCGGCAAGAGACCCAGTACTTC. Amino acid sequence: CASSQSGFRQETQYF.

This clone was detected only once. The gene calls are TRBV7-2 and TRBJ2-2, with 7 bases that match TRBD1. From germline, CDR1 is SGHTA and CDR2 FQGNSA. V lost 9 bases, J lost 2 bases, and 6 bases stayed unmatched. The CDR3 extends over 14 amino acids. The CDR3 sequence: CASQGQTNTGELFF. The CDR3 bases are TGTGCCAGTCAGGGACAGACAAACACCGGGGAGCTGTTTTTT.

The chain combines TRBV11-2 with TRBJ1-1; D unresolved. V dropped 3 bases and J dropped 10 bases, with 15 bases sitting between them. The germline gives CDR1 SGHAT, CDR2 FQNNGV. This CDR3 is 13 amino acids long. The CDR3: CASSLLPEVGAFF. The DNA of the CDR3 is TGTGCCAGCAGCTTGTTACCGGAGGTAGGAGCTTTCTTT.

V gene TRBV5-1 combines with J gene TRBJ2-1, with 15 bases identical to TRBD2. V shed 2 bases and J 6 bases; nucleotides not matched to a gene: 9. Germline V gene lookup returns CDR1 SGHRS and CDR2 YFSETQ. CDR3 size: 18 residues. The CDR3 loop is CASSLGLAGGVTANEQFF. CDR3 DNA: TGCGCCAGCAGCTTAGGACTAGCGGGAGGGGTTACAGCCAATGAGCAGTTCTTC. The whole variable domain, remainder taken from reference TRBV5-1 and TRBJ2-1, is KAGVTQTPRYLIKTRGQQVTLSCSPISGHRSVSWYQQTPGQGLQFLFEYFSETQRNKGNFPGRFSGRQFSNSRSEMNVSTLELGDSALYLCASSLGLAGGVTANEQFFGPGTRLTVL.

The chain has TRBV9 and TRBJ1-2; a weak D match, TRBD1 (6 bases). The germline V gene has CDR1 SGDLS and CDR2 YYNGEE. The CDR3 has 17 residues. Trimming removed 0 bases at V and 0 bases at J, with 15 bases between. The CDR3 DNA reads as TGTGCCAGCAGCGTAGCAGGGGCGCCCTTAGCTAACTATGGCTACACCTTC. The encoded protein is CASSVAGAPLANYGYTF.

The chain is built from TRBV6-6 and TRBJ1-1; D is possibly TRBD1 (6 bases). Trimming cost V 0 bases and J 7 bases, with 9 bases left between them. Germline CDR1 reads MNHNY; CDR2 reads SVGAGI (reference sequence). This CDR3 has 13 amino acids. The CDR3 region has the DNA TGTGCCAGCAGTTACTCCCGGGACAATGAAGCTTTCTTT. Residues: CASSYSRDNEAFF.

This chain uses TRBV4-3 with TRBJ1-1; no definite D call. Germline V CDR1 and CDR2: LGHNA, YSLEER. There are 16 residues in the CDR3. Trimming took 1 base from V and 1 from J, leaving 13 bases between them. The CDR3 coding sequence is TGCGCCAGCAGCCAAGGTTCGCGCGGGAGGAACACTGAAGCTTTCTTT. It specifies CASSQGSRGRNTEAFF.

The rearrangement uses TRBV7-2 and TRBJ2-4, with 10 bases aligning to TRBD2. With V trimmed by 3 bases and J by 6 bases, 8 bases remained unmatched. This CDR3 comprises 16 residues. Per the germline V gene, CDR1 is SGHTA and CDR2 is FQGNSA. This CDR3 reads CASSFSGRYRGNIQYF. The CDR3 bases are TGTGCCAGCAGCTTTAGCGGGAGGTATAGGGGAAACATTCAGTACTTC.

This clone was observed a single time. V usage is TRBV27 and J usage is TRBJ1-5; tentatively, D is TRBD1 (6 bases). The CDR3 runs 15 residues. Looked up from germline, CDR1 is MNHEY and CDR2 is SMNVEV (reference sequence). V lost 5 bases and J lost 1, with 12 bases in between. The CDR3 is CASSGGGPSNQPQHF. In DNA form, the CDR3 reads TGTGCCAGCAGTGGGGGGGGCCCCAGCAATCAGCCCCAGCATTTT.

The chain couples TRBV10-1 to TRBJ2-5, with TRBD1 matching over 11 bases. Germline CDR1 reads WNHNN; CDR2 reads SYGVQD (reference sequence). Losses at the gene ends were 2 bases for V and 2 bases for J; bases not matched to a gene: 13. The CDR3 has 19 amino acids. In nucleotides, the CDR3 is TGCGCCAGCAGTGAGGTTGGGACAGGGGGGACGAAAGCTCAAGAGACCCAGTACTTC. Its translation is CASSEVGTGGTKAQETQYF.

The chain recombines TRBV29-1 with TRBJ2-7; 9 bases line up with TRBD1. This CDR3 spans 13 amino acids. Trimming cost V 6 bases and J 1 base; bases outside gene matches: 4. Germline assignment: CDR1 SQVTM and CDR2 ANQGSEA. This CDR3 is CSVAGTGSYEQYF. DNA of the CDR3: TGCAGCGTAGCCGGGACAGGGTCCTACGAGCAGTACTTC.

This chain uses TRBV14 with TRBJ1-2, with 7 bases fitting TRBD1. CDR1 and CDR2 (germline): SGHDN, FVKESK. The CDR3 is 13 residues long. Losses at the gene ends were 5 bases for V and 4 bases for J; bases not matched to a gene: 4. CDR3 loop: CASSSTGTYGYTF. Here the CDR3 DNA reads TGTGCCAGCAGCTCGACAGGGACCTATGGCTACACCTTC. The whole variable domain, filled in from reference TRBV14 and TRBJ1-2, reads EAGVTQFPSHSVIEKGQTVTLRCDPISGHDNLYWYRRVMGKEIKFLLHFVKESKQDESGMPNNRFLAERTGGTYSTLKVQPAELEDSGVYFCASSSTGTYGYTFGSGTRLTVV.

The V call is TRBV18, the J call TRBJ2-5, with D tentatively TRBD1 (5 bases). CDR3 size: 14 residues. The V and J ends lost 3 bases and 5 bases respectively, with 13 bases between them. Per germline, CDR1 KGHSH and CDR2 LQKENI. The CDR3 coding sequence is TGTGCCAGCTCACCCATGGACAAAGGGGAGACCCAGTACTTC. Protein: CASSPMDKGETQYF. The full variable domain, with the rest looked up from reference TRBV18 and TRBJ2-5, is NAGVMQNPRHLVRRRGQEARLRCSPMKGHSHVYWYRQLPEEGLKFMVYLQKENIIDESGMPKERFSAEFPKEGPSILRIQQVVRGDSAAYFCASSPMDKGETQYFGPGTRLLVL.

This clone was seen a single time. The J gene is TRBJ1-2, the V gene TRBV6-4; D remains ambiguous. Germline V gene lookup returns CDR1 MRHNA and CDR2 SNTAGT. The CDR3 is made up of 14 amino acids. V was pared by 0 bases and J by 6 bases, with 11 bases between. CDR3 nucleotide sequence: TGTGCCAGCAGTGACTCCGGGGAAACGGATGGCTACACCTTC. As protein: CASSDSGETDGYTF.

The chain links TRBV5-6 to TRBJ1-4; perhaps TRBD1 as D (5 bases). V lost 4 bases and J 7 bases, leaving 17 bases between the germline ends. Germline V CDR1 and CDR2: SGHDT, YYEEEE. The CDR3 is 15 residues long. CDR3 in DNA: TGTGCCAGCAGCCGTGTAGGGGCTCTGGTTGAAAAACTGTTTTTT. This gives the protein CASSRVGALVEKLFF. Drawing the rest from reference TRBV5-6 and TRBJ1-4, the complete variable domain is DAGVTQSPTHLIKTRGQQVTLRCSPKSGHDTVSWYQQALGQGPQFIFQYYEEEERQRGNFPDRFSGHQFPNYSSELNVNALLLGDSALYLCASSRVGALVEKLFFGSGTQLSVL.

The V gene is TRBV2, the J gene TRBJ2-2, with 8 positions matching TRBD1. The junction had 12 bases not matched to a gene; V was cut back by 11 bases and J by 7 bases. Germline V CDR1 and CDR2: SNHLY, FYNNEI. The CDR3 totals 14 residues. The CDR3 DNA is TGTGCCCCCGCACAGGGGGAGTTTCGCGGGGAGCTGTTTTTT. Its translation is CAPAQGEFRGELFF.